The 9 T cell receptor beta chains below were found in one sample sequenced in a study of CD8 T cells in Susac syndrome. When the RNA was reverse transcribed, random hexamers were used with an input of roughly 0.45 to 1 ug. TCRdb analysed the immunoSEQ multiplex PCR reads with MiXCR anew, one entry per CDR3 protein. The table lists around 80,000 distinct CDR3 sequences, 94% of them singletons. The sequenced sample consisted of CD8+ T cells from PBMCs. The receptors originated from a human donor in good health.

The chain couples TRBV7-9 to TRBJ2-5; D is undetermined. This CDR3 contains 11 residues. V gave up 7 bases and J gave up 7 bases, with 10 bases separating them. In germline, CDR1 is SEHNR, CDR2 FQNEAQ (reference sequence). The CDR3 DNA follows: TGTGCCAGCATCACGGACGCGACCCAGTACTTC. Translation: CASITDATQYF.

The rearrangement links TRBV27 to TRBJ2-3; D possibly corresponds to TRBD2 (5 bases). CDR1 and CDR2 (germline): MNHEY, SMNVEV (reference sequence). This CDR3 region has 11 residues. Trimming removed 5 bases from V and 12 bases from J, with 12 bases in between. CDR3 coding DNA: TGTGCCAGCAGTCGGGCTAGCTTACAGTATTTT. This translates into CASSRASLQYF.

The rearrangement joins TRBV27 to TRBJ2-1; D is tentatively TRBD1 or TRBD2 (5 bases each). V was cut by 6 bases and J by 8 bases, with 20 bases left in between. The CDR3 length is 15 residues. The V gene's germline CDR1 is MNHEY and CDR2 SMNVEV (reference sequence). CDR3 nucleotide sequence: TGTGCCAGCAGGCAGGGAGCGGCTATATGGGATGAGCAGTTCTTC. It specifies CASRQGAAIWDEQFF.

The V call is TRBV5-1, the J call TRBJ2-3; TRBD2 agrees at 15 bases. V dropped 9 bases and J dropped 8; count of bases not matched to a gene: 10. Germline V gives CDR1 SGHRS, CDR2 YFSETQ. The CDR3 runs to 15 residues. CDR3 DNA: TGCGCCACCGACTCCGGGACTAGCGGGGGGACTACGCAGTATTTT. Its protein is CATDSGTSGGTTQYF.

This chain joins TRBV7-9 and TRBJ2-3, with D uncertain. Germline lookup yields CDR1 SEHNR and CDR2 FQNEAQ (reference sequence). V was clipped by 5 bases and J by 4 bases, with 4 bases between them. The CDR3 has 11 residues. CDR3 in DNA: TGTGCCAGCAGCCATTCAGATACGCAGTATTTT. Amino acids: CASSHSDTQYF.

The chain uses TRBV4-1 and TRBJ2-7; unclear D gene. Germline values: CDR1 MGHRA, CDR2 YSYEKL. CDR3 length: 13 amino acids. Trimming removed 4 bases at V and 0 bases at J, with 7 bases between. As DNA, the CDR3 is TGCGCCAGCAGCCGCTCCCCCTCCTACGAGCAGTACGTC. Translated, it gives CASSRSPSYEQYV.

The chain links TRBV27 to TRBJ2-5; D possibly corresponds to TRBD1 (7 bases). V was pared by 3 bases and J by 5 bases, with 16 bases between. The V gene's germline CDR1 is MNHEY and CDR2 SMNVEV (reference sequence). CDR3 length equals 15 residues. The CDR3 nucleotides are TGTGCCAGCAGTTTGTGGGGACAGCGGGCGGAGACCCAGTACTTC. This gives the protein CASSLWGQRAETQYF.

This chain connects TRBV6-1 to TRBJ2-7; either TRBD1 or TRBD2 may supply D (6 bases each). This CDR3 has 13 residues. Germline CDR1 reads MNHNS; CDR2 reads SASEGT. Trimming cost V 2 bases and J 9 bases, with 14 bases left between them. The CDR3 sequence: CASSEQEGEWQYV. CDR3 DNA: TGTGCCAGCAGTGAACAGGAGGGGGAGTGGCAGTACGTC.

V is TRBV4-1 and J is TRBJ2-1; 7 bases are a match to TRBD2. The CDR3 sequence is 15 residues long. The J segment lost 3 bases and the V segment lost 4 bases, leaving 6 bases of the junction unmatched. CDR1 and CDR2 (germline): MGHRA, YSYEKL. The CDR3 is CASSPLTSSYNEQFF. CDR3 DNA sequence: TGCGCCAGCAGCCCACTGACTAGCAGCTACAATGAGCAGTTCTTC.